These T cell receptor beta chains were read from a single sample in a study of blood T cells in healthy people across ages. A single record per CDR3 protein comes from TCRdb applying MiXCR to the 5' RACE reads. The sample lists about 640,000 distinct CDR3 sequences, under 70% occurring once. The sample comprised blood. These receptors were collected from a man aged 55 to 70 in good health. Both conserved end residues are part of each CDR3. A D gene is named only where the DNA matches it firmly. Not all rows give a size; the values are once, few, many and, for expanded clones, a class.

TRBJ2-2 | TRBV11-2 | 14 | - | - | TGTGCCAGCAGCTTCGAACGGACACCGGGGCAGCTGTTTTTT | CASSFERTPGQLFF
TRBJ1-2 | TRBV3-1 | 16 | TRBD1 | once | TGTGCCAGCAGCCAATCGCCGGGACAGGGAGTCTATGGCTACACCTTC | CASSQSPGQGVYGYTF
TRBJ2-7 | TRBV10-3 | 14 | TRBD1 | - | TGTGCCAGCCGGACAGGGAATCGTGGTTACGAGCAGTACTTC | CASRTGNRGYEQYF
TRBJ2-1 | TRBV5-1 | 14 | - | - | TGCGCCAGCAGCAGGGGGATCGAATACAATGAGCAGTTCTTC | CASSRGIEYNEQFF
TRBJ2-3 | TRBV5-1 | 17 | TRBD1 | - | TGCGCCAGCAGCCTACGGACAGGGGGAAGTATCACAGATACGCAGTATTTT | CASSLRTGGSITDTQYF
TRBJ2-3 | TRBV29-1 | 12 | - | - | TGCGGCGTTGATGAGGGGGGGGATACGCAGTATTTT | CGVDEGGDTQYF
TRBJ2-1 | TRBV29-1 | 12 | - | - | TGCAGCGTTGGTATCTCATACAATGAGCAGTTCTTC | CSVGISYNEQFF
TRBJ2-1 | TRBV6-5 | 16 | TRBD2 | - | TGTGCCAGCAGTTACACTTATGACGCTAGCGGCAATGAGCAGTTCTTC | CASSYTYDASGNEQFF
TRBJ2-1 | TRBV12-3/TRBV12-4 | 13 | - | few | TGTGCCAGCAGTTTCTCTAGAGGAGGCTGGCAGTTCTTC | CASSFSRGGWQFF
TRBJ1-2 | TRBV6-1 | 15 | TRBD1 | - | TGTGCCAGCTCGTCTCAGGGCAGGGGGCTCTATGGCTACACCTTC | CASSSQGRGLYGYTF
TRBJ2-5 | TRBV5-1 | 14 | - | - | TGCGCCAGCAGCCGCACAGGGTGGGAAGAGACCCAGTACTTC | CASSRTGWEETQYF
TRBJ2-1 | TRBV3-1 | 13 | - | - | TGTGCCAGCAGCCAGACTCTAAGCAATGAGCAGTTCTTC | CASSQTLSNEQFF
TRBJ2-5 | TRBV20-1 | 10 | - | few | TGCAGTGCCAACCAAGAGACCCAGTACTTC | CSANQETQYF